This TCR beta chain was identified in a study of CD8 T cells in ankylosing spondylitis. Note on this clonotype: Its antigen is unknown.

The V gene's germline CDR1 is DFQATT and CDR2 SNEGSKA (reference sequence). Trimming left V 7 bases short and J 0 bases short, with 16 bases between. CDR3 length: 14 amino acids. TCRdb used MiXCR to reprocess the 5' RACE reads, holding one entry per CDR3 protein. The profile shows about 420,000 distinct CDR3 sequences, about 20% of them singletons. Broader study findings: Seemingly characteristic of ankylosing spondylitis blood was a TCR beta motif consisting of under ten highly homologous variants.

The V call is TRBV20-1, the J call TRBJ2-7; D tentatively reads TRBD1 or TRBD2 (6 bases each). This TCR was recovered from a male donor with ankylosing spondylitis. Sample: blood, either unsorted or a sorted T cell fraction (not recorded which). The CDR3 sequence is CSVRRGTLSYEQYF. The CDR3 nucleotides read TGCAGTGTTCGACGCGGGACACTCTCCTACGAGCAGTACTTC.